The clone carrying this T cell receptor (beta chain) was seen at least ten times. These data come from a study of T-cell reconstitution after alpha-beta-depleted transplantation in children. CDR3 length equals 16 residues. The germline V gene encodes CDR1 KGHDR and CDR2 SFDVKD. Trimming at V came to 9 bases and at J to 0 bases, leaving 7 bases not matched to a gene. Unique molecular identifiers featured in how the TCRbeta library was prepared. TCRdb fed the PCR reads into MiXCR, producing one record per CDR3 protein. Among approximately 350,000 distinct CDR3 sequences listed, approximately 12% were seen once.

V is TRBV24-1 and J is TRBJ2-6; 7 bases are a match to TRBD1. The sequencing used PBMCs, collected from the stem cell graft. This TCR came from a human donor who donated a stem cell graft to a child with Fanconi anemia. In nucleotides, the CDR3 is TGTGCCACCGAGGACAGGAAGGACTCTGGGGCCAACGTCCTGACTTTC. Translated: CATEDRKDSGANVLTF.